Listed below are T cell receptor beta chains from one sample, sequenced in a study of blood T cell repertoires in COVID-19. Some clones are missing from TCRdb's copy, which holds only in-frame ones; the method was immunoSEQ multiplex PCR. The data contain approximately 330,000 clones, over 80% of them singletons. Material for sequencing was peripheral blood. Receptors were obtained from a man aged 30 to 39 with COVID-19, enrolled during active disease. The CDR3 runs from the conserved cysteine through the conserved F or W. A D gene is named only where the DNA matches it firmly. Size tells how often a clone was seen (once, few, many) or the class of an expanded clone, and some rows leave it out.

V: TRBV5-1; size: -; length: 15; D: TRBD1; J: TRBJ1-6; DNA: TGCGCCAGCAGTTCGACACAGGGGCGGAATTCACCCCTCCACTTT; CDR3: CASSSTQGRNSPLHF
V: TRBV29-1; size: -; length: 14; D: -; J: TRBJ2-1; DNA: TGCAGCGTTGGGGGTGGCGGGGCAGGGAATGAGCAGTTCTTC; CDR3: CSVGGGGAGNEQFF
V: TRBV29-1; size: once; length: 14; D: -; J: TRBJ2-7; DNA: TGCAGCGTCTTAGGAGGGGACAGCTCCTACGAGCAGTACTTC; CDR3: CSVLGGDSSYEQYF
V: TRBV4-3; size: -; length: 16; D: TRBD1; J: TRBJ1-2; DNA: TGCGCCAGCAGCCAAAAAACCGGGACAGGGGGCTATGGCTACACCTTC; CDR3: CASSQKTGTGGYGYTF
V: TRBV9; size: -; length: 15; D: TRBD2; J: TRBJ2-1; DNA: TGTGCCAGCAGCGAGAGCGGGGACCCCGGCAATGAGCAGTTCTTC; CDR3: CASSESGDPGNEQFF
V: TRBV5-4; size: -; length: 14; D: -; J: TRBJ1-3; DNA: TGTGCCAGCAGTTCACGGGACACTGGAAACACCATATATTTT; CDR3: CASSSRDTGNTIYF
V: TRBV15; size: -; length: 14; D: -; J: TRBJ1-1; DNA: TGTGCCACCAGCAGAGACAGGGGAGACACTGAAGCTTTCTTT; CDR3: CATSRDRGDTEAFF
V: TRBV10-3; size: -; length: 19; D: -; J: TRBJ2-7; DNA: TGTGCCTCACGTGGTGGGGGGGCGGTTTCTAGAATCCCTACCTACGAGCAGTACTTC; CDR3: CASRGGGAVSRIPTYEQYF
V: TRBV2; size: -; length: 16; D: TRBD1; J: TRBJ2-7; DNA: TGTGCCAGCAGTGCCGTGAGGGGGCAAGGCTCCTACGAGCAGTACTTC; CDR3: CASSAVRGQGSYEQYF
V: TRBV7-3; size: -; length: 15; D: -; J: TRBJ2-5; DNA: TGTGCCAGCAGCTTAGTGGCAGCTGGGGGGGAGACCCAGTACTTC; CDR3: CASSLVAAGGETQYF
V: TRBV27; size: -; length: 16; D: -; J: TRBJ2-5; DNA: TGTGCCAGCAGTTTACTCCAGGGGACGTACCAAGAGACCCAGTACTTC; CDR3: CASSLLQGTYQETQYF
V: TRBV24-1; size: few; length: 11; D: -; J: TRBJ1-1; DNA: TGTGCCACCAGTGAATGGGGCATCGCTTTCTTT; CDR3: CATSEWGIAFF
V: TRBV9; size: -; length: 13; D: -; J: TRBJ1-1; DNA: TGTGCCAGCAGCGTAGACTGGAACACTGAAGCTTTCTTT; CDR3: CASSVDWNTEAFF
V: TRBV5-1; size: once; length: 13; D: TRBD1; J: TRBJ1-2; DNA: TGCGCCAGCAGCCTGGGACAGTCCTATGGCTACACCTTC; CDR3: CASSLGQSYGYTF
V: TRBV5-4; size: -; length: 14; D: TRBD1; J: TRBJ2-5; DNA: TGTGCCAGCAGCCTAGGACAGGTACAAGAGACCCAGTACTTC; CDR3: CASSLGQVQETQYF
V: TRBV4-2; size: -; length: 17; D: TRBD2; J: TRBJ2-7; DNA: TGTGCCAGCAGCCACGAAGCGGGGACTAGCGGGAGACGCGAGCAGTACTTC; CDR3: CASSHEAGTSGRREQYF
V: TRBV19; size: -; length: 15; D: TRBD2; J: TRBJ2-1; DNA: TGTGCCAGTAGGGCCGGGACTAGCGGGATGAATGAGCAGTTCTTC; CDR3: CASRAGTSGMNEQFF
V: TRBV9; size: -; length: 14; D: -; J: TRBJ2-3; DNA: TGTGCCAGCAGCCTACGGCGGGGCACAGATACGCAGTATTTT; CDR3: CASSLRRGTDTQYF
V: TRBV6-5; size: -; length: 15; D: TRBD1; J: TRBJ2-7; DNA: TGTGCCAGCAAGGCCGAACAGGGGATTGCCTACGAGCAGTACTTC; CDR3: CASKAEQGIAYEQYF
V: TRBV7-6; size: -; length: 15; D: -; J: TRBJ1-6; DNA: TGTGCCAGCAGCTTAGAGACAGCCTATAATTCACCCCTCCACTTT; CDR3: CASSLETAYNSPLHF
V: TRBV4-2; size: once; length: 18; D: -; J: TRBJ2-6; DNA: TGTGCCAGCAGCCTAACAGGGACCTCTAATTCTGGGGCCAACGTCCTGACTTTC; CDR3: CASSLTGTSNSGANVLTF
V: TRBV28; size: -; length: 14; D: TRBD1; J: TRBJ2-2; DNA: TGTGCCAGCATCATACAGGGGGTGACCGGGGAGCTGTTTTTT; CDR3: CASIIQGVTGELFF
V: TRBV27; size: few; length: 14; D: TRBD1; J: TRBJ2-7; DNA: TGTTCCGCCCGGGACAGATCCTGGCCCTACGAGCAGTACTTC; CDR3: CSARDRSWPYEQYF
V: TRBV5-1; size: -; length: 14; D: -; J: TRBJ1-1; DNA: TGCGCCAGCAGCTTGAACACCTTGAACACTGAAGCTTTCTTT; CDR3: CASSLNTLNTEAFF
V: TRBV9; size: -; length: 14; D: -; J: TRBJ2-7; DNA: TGTGCCAGCAGCGCCGAATTGGCATCCTACGAGCAGTACTTC; CDR3: CASSAELASYEQYF
V: TRBV2; size: -; length: 17; D: TRBD1; J: TRBJ2-2; DNA: TGTGCCAGCAGTGAAGCGTATGGGACAGGAAACACCGGGGAGCTGTTTTTT; CDR3: CASSEAYGTGNTGELFF
V: TRBV28; size: -; length: 15; D: -; J: TRBJ1-1; DNA: TGTGCCAGCAGTGTTATAACAGGGATGAACACTGAAGCTTTCTTT; CDR3: CASSVITGMNTEAFF
V: TRBV6-2/TRBV6-3; size: -; length: 15; D: TRBD2; J: TRBJ2-1; DNA: TGTGCCAGCAGCCCCCTTAGCGGGGGGGCCTATGAGCAGTTCTTC; CDR3: CASSPLSGGAYEQFF
V: TRBV6-5; size: -; length: 13; D: -; J: TRBJ1-1; DNA: TGTGCCAGCAGCAGAGACACCATGACTGAAGCTTTCTTT; CDR3: CASSRDTMTEAFF
V: TRBV25-1; size: -; length: 15; D: -; J: TRBJ1-4; DNA: TGTGCCAGCAGTGCCCGGGATTCTCCTTATGAAAAACTGTTTTTT; CDR3: CASSARDSPYEKLFF
V: TRBV6-5; size: -; length: 15; D: TRBD1; J: TRBJ1-3; DNA: TGTGCCAGCAGCCGTACAGGGGGGTTAGGAAACACCATATATTTT; CDR3: CASSRTGGLGNTIYF
V: TRBV6-4; size: once; length: 17; D: -; J: TRBJ1-5; DNA: TGTGCCAGCAGTGACTCGGGATTCGAGGGAGAGGGTCCGCCCCAGCATTTT; CDR3: CASSDSGFEGEGPPQHF
V: TRBV5-4; size: -; length: 16; D: -; J: TRBJ2-5; DNA: TGTGCCAGCAGCTTGTATCCTAGCGTATACCAAGAGACCCAGTACTTC; CDR3: CASSLYPSVYQETQYF
V: TRBV7-3; size: -; length: 14; D: TRBD1; J: TRBJ2-3; DNA: TGTGCCAGCAGCTTCCAGGGGGCACAAGATACGCAGTATTTT; CDR3: CASSFQGAQDTQYF
V: TRBV9; size: -; length: 15; D: -; J: TRBJ2-1; DNA: TGTGCCAGCTCCGAGTCTAGCGAATCCTACAATGAGCAGTTCTTC; CDR3: CASSESSESYNEQFF
V: TRBV2; size: -; length: 14; D: TRBD1; J: TRBJ1-6; DNA: TGTGCCAGCAGAACGCAGGGGGATAATTCACCCCTCCACTTT; CDR3: CASRTQGDNSPLHF